The source of this T cell receptor beta chain is a study of cytomegalovirus exposure and HLA in healthy donors. Study information: There were more than 350 genotyped donors. Of these, 75% to 85% fell in the genetic ancestry cluster associated with self-reported Caucasian donors. Study-wide points: Later analysis identified a missense DCLRE1C variant that was linked to TCR beta V- and J-gene trimming.

On this clone itself: Its antigen is not identified.

PCR was performed using 60 Vbeta and 13 Jbeta primers. Profiling relied on immunoSEQ multiplex PCR, and the TCRdb table lists in-frame clones only, not all of them. The sample's table shows about 170,000 clones. The sequencing input was PBMCs. The receptor's source is a woman under 30 in good health and CMV-seropositive.

The CDR3 sequence is CASSGDRAITEAFF. The CDR3 DNA is TGTGCCAGTAGTGGGGACAGGGCTATCACTGAAGCTTTCTTT. The V call is TRBV19, the J call TRBJ1-1, with 9 bases identical to TRBD1. Germline V gene lookup returns CDR1 LNHDA and CDR2 SQIVND (reference sequence). The CDR3 is made up of 14 amino acids. The J segment lost 4 bases and the V segment lost 5 bases, leaving 5 bases of the junction unmatched.